Reported below is one TCR beta chain. The data belong to a study of cytomegalovirus exposure and HLA in healthy donors. The PCR was carried out with 60 Vbeta primers and 13 Jbeta primers. The method was immunoSEQ multiplex PCR; TCRdb's version includes in-frame clones alone and lacks a portion of them. The sample includes tens of thousands of clones. This CDR3 spans 13 amino acids. Germline CDR1 and CDR2: MNHEY and SVGAGI. Trimming cost V 6 bases and J 7 bases, with 15 bases left between them. The chain joins TRBV6-5 to TRBJ1-2; D may be TRBD1 (6 bases). The origin of this receptor is a woman aged 60 to 75 in good health and CMV-seronegative. Sequencing used PBMCs. The CDR3 sequence: CASSPHTGFGYTF. The DNA for the CDR3 is TGTGCCAGCAGCCCCCATACAGGGTTTGGCTACACCTTC.